The clone carrying this T cell receptor beta chain has ten or more counts. This specimen belongs to a study of regulatory T cells in long-lasting Graves disease. J was trimmed by 4 bases and V by 4 bases; bases with no gene match: 9. CDR1 and CDR2 from the germline V gene are SQVTM and ANQGSEA. The CDR3 extends over 16 amino acids. Building the TCR beta libraries relied on iRepertoire HTBI primers, and CDR3 regions underwent Arm-PCR. TCRdb re-called the multiplex PCR reads with MiXCR, one entry per CDR3 protein. The data contain some 330,000 distinct CDR3 sequences, 10% to 15% of them singletons. Time point denoted: newly diagnosed GD, antithyroid drugs for less than 3 months. PBMC RNA served as the TCR library source. The sample also formed part of further work on T cells in Graves' hyperthyroidism and ophthalmopathy.

This sample comprised peripheral blood mononuclear cells (PBMCs), obtained at new diagnosis, from a patient treated with antithyroid drugs. V usage is TRBV29-1 and J usage is TRBJ2-7, with 14 nucleotides matching TRBD2. This TCR was recovered from a woman between 18 and 30 years old with Graves disease. The chain's CDR3 is CSVGAAGTSGSYEQYF. Written as DNA, the CDR3 is TGCAGCGTTGGAGCCGCCGGGACTAGCGGGAGTTACGAGCAGTACTTC.